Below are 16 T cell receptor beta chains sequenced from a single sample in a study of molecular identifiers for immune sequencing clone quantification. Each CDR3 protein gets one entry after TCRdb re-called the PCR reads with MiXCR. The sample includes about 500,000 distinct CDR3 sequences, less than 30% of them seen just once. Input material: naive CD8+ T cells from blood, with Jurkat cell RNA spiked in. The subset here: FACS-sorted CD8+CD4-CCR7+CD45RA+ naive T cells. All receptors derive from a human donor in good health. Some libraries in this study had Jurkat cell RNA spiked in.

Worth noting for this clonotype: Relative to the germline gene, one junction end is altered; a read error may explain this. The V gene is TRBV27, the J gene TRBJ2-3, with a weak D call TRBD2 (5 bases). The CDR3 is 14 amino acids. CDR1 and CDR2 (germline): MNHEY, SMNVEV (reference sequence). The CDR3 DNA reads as TGTGTCAGCAGTTTGGGAGTGGGCCAAGATACGCAGTATTTT. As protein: CVSSLGVGQDTQYF.

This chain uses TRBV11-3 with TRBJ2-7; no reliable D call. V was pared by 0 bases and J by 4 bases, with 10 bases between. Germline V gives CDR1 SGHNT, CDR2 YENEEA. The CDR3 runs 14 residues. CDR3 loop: CASSLDGYKYEQYF. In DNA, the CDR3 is TGTGCCAGCAGCTTAGACGGCTACAAATACGAGCAGTACTTC. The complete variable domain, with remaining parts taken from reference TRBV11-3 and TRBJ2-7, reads EAGVVQSPRYKIIEKKQPVAFWCNPISGHNTLYWYLQNLGQGPELLIRYENEEAVDDSQLPKDRFSAERLKGVDSTLKIQPAELGDSAVYLCASSLDGYKYEQYFGPGTRLTVT.

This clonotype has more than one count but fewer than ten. The CDR3 region is CATTVRDSGQETQYF. CDR3 in DNA: TGCGCCACCACAGTCCGGGACAGTGGCCAAGAGACCCAGTACTTC. The rearrangement links TRBV10-2 to TRBJ2-5, with 7 positions matching TRBD1. Looked up from germline, CDR1 is WSHSY and CDR2 is SAAADI. The CDR3 length is 15 residues. J gave up 1 base and V 10 bases, and 12 bases lay outside the gene matches.

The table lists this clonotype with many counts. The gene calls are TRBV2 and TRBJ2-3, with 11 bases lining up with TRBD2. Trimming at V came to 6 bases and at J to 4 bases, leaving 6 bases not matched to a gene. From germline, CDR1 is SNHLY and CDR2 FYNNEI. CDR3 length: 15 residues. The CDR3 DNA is TGTGCCAGCAGAGTAGCGGGGGGGCTGGCAGATACGCAGTATTTT. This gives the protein CASRVAGGLADTQYF.

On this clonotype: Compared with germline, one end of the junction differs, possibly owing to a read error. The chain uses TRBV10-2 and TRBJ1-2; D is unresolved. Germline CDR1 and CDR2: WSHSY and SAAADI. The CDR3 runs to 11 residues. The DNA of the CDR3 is TGCGCCAGCTTTGATCGTCGGAGCTACGCCTTC. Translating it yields CASFDRRSYAF.

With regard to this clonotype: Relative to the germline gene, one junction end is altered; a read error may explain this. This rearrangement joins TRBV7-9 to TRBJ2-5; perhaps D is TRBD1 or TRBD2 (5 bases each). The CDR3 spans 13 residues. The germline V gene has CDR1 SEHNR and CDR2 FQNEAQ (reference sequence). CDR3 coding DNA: TGTTCATCCCGCCGGGGCGTCCAAGAGGCCCAGTACTTC. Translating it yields CSSRRGVQEAQYF. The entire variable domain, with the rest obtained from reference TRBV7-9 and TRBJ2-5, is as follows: DTGVSQNPRHKITKRGQNVTFRCDPISEHNRLYWYRQTLGQGPEFLTYFQNEAQLEKSRLLSDRFSAERPKGSFSTLEIQRTEQGDSAMYLCSSRRGVQEAQYFGPGTRLLVL.

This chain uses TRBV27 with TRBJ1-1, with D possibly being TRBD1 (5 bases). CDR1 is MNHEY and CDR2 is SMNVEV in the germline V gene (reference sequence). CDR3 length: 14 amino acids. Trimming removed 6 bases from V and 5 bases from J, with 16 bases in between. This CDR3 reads CASRFGGGRTEAFF. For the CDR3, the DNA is TGTGCCAGCAGATTCGGGGGGGGGAGGACTGAAGCTTTCTTT.

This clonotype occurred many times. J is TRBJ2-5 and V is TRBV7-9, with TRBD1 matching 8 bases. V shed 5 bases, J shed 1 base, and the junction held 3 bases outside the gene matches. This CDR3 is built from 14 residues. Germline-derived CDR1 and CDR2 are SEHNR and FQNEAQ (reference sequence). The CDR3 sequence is CASSHGTGQETQYF. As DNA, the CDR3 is TGTGCCAGCAGCCATGGGACAGGCCAAGAGACCCAGTACTTC.

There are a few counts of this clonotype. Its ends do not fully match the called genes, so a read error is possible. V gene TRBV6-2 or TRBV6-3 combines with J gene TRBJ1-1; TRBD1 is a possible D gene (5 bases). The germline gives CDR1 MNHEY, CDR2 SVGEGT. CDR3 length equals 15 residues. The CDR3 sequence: CASSYSTVMNAEAFF. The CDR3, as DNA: TGTGCCAGCAGTTACTCGACAGTGATGAACGCTGAAGCTTTCTTT.

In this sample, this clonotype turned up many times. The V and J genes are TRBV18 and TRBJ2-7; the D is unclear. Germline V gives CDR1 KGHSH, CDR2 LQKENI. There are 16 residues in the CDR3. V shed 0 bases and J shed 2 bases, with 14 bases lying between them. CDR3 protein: CASSPPGPIHTYEQYF. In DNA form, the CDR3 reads TGTGCCAGCTCACCACCGGGTCCGATTCATACCTACGAGCAGTACTTC.

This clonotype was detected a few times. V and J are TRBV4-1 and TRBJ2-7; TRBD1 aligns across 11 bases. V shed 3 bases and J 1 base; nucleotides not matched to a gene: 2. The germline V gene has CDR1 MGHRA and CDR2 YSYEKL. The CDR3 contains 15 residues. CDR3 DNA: TGCGCCAGCAGCCATGGACAGGGGGCATCCTACGAGCAGTACTTC. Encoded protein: CASSHGQGASYEQYF.

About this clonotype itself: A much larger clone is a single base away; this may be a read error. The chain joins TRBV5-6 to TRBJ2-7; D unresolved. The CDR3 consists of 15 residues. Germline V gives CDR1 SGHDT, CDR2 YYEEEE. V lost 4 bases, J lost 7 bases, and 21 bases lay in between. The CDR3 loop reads CASSRKAAAPWEQYF. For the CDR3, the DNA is TGTGCCAGCAGCCGAAAGGCGGCCGCCCCCTGGGAGCAGTACTTC. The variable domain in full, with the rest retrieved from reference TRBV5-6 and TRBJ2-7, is DAGVTQSPTHLIKTRGQQVTLRCSPKSGHDTVSWYQQALGQGPQFIFQYYEEEERQRGNFPDRFSGHQFPNYSSELNVNALLLGDSALYLCASSRKAAAPWEQYFGPGTRLTVT.

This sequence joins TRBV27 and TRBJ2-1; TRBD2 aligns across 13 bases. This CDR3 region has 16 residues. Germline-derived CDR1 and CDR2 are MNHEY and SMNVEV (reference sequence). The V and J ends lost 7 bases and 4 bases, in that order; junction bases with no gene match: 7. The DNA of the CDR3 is TGTGCCAGCACCATGCGGGGACTAGCGGGGTACAATGAGCAGTTCTTC. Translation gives CASTMRGLAGYNEQFF.

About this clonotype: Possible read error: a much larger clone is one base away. CDR3 loop: CASSPWPPGSSYEQHF. DNA of the CDR3: TGTGCCAGCAGCCCTTGGCCGCCAGGGAGCTCCTACGAGCAGCACTTC. The chain has TRBV5-6 and TRBJ2-7; either TRBD1 or TRBD2 may fit D (5 bases each). This CDR3 spans 16 amino acids. Per germline, CDR1 SGHDT and CDR2 YYEEEE.

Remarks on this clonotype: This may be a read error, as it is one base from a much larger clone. CDR3 amino acids: CVSRRLAGGEDTQYF. Written as DNA, the CDR3 is TGTGTCAGCAGGCGTCTAGCGGGAGGTGAGGATACGCAGTATTTT. The J gene is TRBJ2-3, the V gene TRBV12-3 or TRBV12-4; 11 nucleotides agree with TRBD2. The CDR3 loop spans 15 amino acids.

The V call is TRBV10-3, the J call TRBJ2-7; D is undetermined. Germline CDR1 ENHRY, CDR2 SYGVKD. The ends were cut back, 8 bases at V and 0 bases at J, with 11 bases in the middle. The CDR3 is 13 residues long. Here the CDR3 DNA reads TGTGCCATCGCAGGCAGAAGCTCCTACGAGCAGTACTTC. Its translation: CAIAGRSSYEQYF.